The 6 T cell receptor beta chains below come from one sample, sequenced in a study of blood T cell repertoires in COVID-19 (dated by TCRdb to about 2020). The library was prepared using the immunoSEQ multiplex PCR assay. TCRdb stores this immuneACCESS table with in-frame sequences only. Part of the clones is absent; in the studies checked, under half of the shortfall reflects unresolved V genes, and no reason is known for the rest. The table for this sample lists 90,000 to 120,000 clones; about 85% of them were counted only once. The ten largest clones represent under 5% of the sample. Sample: peripheral blood. The source is a woman between 70 and 85 years old with acute or convalescent COVID-19.

The chain has TRBV3-1 (or the pseudogene TRBV3-2) and TRBJ2-7; 8 bases line up with TRBD2. Trimming removed 3 bases from V and 5 bases from J; junction bases left unmatched: 6. This CDR3 is 14 amino acids long. In germline, CDR1 is LGHDT, CDR2 YNNKEL (reference sequence). CDR3 sequence: CASSHATSGNEQYF. The DNA for the CDR3 is TGTGCCAGCAGCCACGCTACTAGCGGAAACGAGCAGTACTTC.

V is TRBV2 and J is TRBJ2-7; TRBD1 agrees at 10 bases. Germline lookup yields CDR1 SNHLY and CDR2 FYNNEI. V lost 5 bases to trimming and J lost 2 bases; unmatched junction nucleotides: 3. The length of the CDR3 is 14 residues. CDR3 nucleotides: TGTGCCAGCAGTCCTGGGACAGGGGCCTACGAGCAGTACGTC. It yields the protein CASSPGTGAYEQYV.

The gene calls are TRBV6-5 and TRBJ1-1, with a possible D match to TRBD1 (6 bases). This CDR3 is 14 amino acids long. V lost 5 bases, J lost 5 bases, and 15 bases lay in between. Germline V gene data show CDR1 as MNHEY and CDR2 as SVGAGI. The CDR3 sequence: CASSLTGRETEAFF. CDR3 coding DNA: TGTGCCAGCAGTCTAACAGGGAGGGAGACTGAAGCTTTCTTT.

To note about this clone: Other DNA sequences in this sample translate to the same CDR3. V gene TRBV2 combines with J gene TRBJ1-6, with no clear D. This CDR3 contains 12 residues. Germline V gene lookup returns CDR1 SNHLY and CDR2 FYNNEI. Between the trimmed V and J ends, which lost 6 bases and 5 bases, there was a span of 5 bases. CDR3 amino acids: CASRQNNSPLHF. In DNA, the CDR3 is TGTGCCAGCAGACAGAATAATTCACCCCTCCACTTT.

V usage is TRBV6-4 and J usage is TRBJ2-1, with 7 bases fitting TRBD2. Germline lookup yields CDR1 MRHNA and CDR2 SNTAGT. This CDR3 has 16 residues. J was trimmed by 10 bases and V by 5 bases; bases with no gene match: 17. CDR3 sequence (DNA): TGTGCCAGCAGTCTGGACGGAAATGGGGGGGTCTTCGAGCAGTTCTTC. Translated: CASSLDGNGGVFEQFF.

This clone was observed a single time. The chain carries TRBV11-3 and TRBJ1-2; the match to TRBD1 covers 8 bases. CDR1 and CDR2 (germline): SGHNT, YENEEA. The CDR3 contains 15 residues. Unmatched junction bases numbered 8, after V lost 5 bases and J lost 3 bases. In DNA, the CDR3 is TGTGCCAGCAGCCCAGGGGGCGAGCAGGACTATGGCTACACCTTC. Translating it yields CASSPGGEQDYGYTF.